This T cell receptor beta chain is from a study of T cells after yellow fever vaccination. In TCRdb, the 5' RACE reads were re-called with MiXCR into one record per CDR3 protein. Of a few hundred thousand distinct CDR3 sequences listed, 18% are singletons. Germline CDR1 is SGHAT and CDR2 is FQNNGV. This CDR3 has 15 amino acids. The V end was cut by 5 bases, the J end by 2 bases, with 14 bases between. This clonotype has more than one count but fewer than ten. The sequencing here drew on PBMCs, taken before the yellow fever booster vaccination. The chain has TRBV11-2 and TRBJ2-3, with D possibly TRBD2 on 7 matching bases. This clonotype originated in a man aged 18-30 years who received the YFV17D yellow fever vaccine. CDR3 amino acids: CASSEGGADTDTQYF. In DNA form, the CDR3 reads TGTGCCAGCAGCGAGGGGGGGGCGGACACAGATACGCAGTATTTT. The variable domain in full, with the rest retrieved from reference TRBV11-2 and TRBJ2-3, is EAGVAQSPRYKIIEKRQSVAFWCNPISGHATLYWYQQILGQGPKLLIQFQNNGVVDDSQLPKDRFSAERLKGVDSTLKIQPAKLEDSAVYLCASSEGGADTDTQYFGPGTRLTVL.